The T cell receptor beta chain under discussion was sequenced for a study of blood T cell repertoires in COVID-19 (dated by TCRdb to about 2020). Concerning the study at large: Samples from collaborators originated in the United States, Italy and Spain and spanned both the acute and convalescent phases of COVID-19. The prospective study material was composed of cDNA or gDNA derived from T cells, B-cell-depleted T cells, or PBMCs. Deeply sampled blood TCRbeta repertoires from subjects exposed to, actively infected with, or recovered from COVID-19 were included in the dataset. A freely available public database, intended as a resource for researchers studying the immune response to SARS-CoV-2, is where the repertoires were released. Samples were obtained from the ongoing ImmuneRACE study (first 160 participants) and from some 1,200 subjects provided by 6 global collaborators. The sample metadata nearly always contained a de-identified subject ID, COVID-19 status, age in years and sex. Where HLA class I and class II types were available, the types were taken from metadata supplied by the sample provider, not from assay-based typing. What the authors observed across the whole study: How much clinical and demographic metadata was included differed by source and by participant, and the metadata was provided uncurated.

Each collaborating institution followed its own protocols to collect whole blood in K2EDTA tubes. For TCRbeta analysis, collaborators shipped samples as frozen whole blood, isolated PBMCs, or DNA extracted from either of those sample types. The CDR3 holds 13 amino acids from the cysteine to the phenylalanine. Only the CDR3 portion is preserved as DNA: 39 bases, with reading frame beginning at the first base. The V end gives up 8 bases and the J end 7 bases, leaving 5 bases in the junction not matched to a gene. Sequences SNHLY (CDR1) and FYNNEI (CDR2) are obtained from the germline V gene. This clone was detected a few times. Its antigen is unknown. Per-base qualities were not stored, and no clone one base away is much larger. The immunoSEQ Assay, a bias-controlled multiplex PCR, was used to amplify TCRbeta CDR3 regions from genomic DNA. Regarding the original processing steps: The number of nucleated cells in each sample was estimated by amplification of reference gene primers within the assay. Sequence reads were collapsed and filtered to measure the absolute abundance of every unique TCRbeta CDR3 rearrangement. Productive Simpson clonality was computed per sample as the square root of Simpson's diversity index over productive rearrangements. TCRdb holds this immuneACCESS table with in-frame rearrangements only. Some clones are missing; in checked studies, unresolved V genes explain under half, and the rest has no known cause. For V, J and clone size, that table is used; D and trimming come from the DNA. The table for this sample lists about 96,000 clones; 84% of them were counted only once. The ten largest clones add up to 17% of the sample.

The TCR comes from a woman aged 55 to 70 with acute or convalescent COVID-19. Sequences were obtained from peripheral blood. This receptor chain uses TRBV2 and TRBJ1-5; TRBD1 agrees with 10 junctional bases. Here is the DNA: TGTGCCAGCGGGACAGGGGTAAAGCAGCCCCAGCATTTT. This is translated as CASGTGVKQPQHF.